This TCR beta chain was retrieved from a study of blood T cell repertoires in COVID-19. In the study overall: T cells, B-cell-depleted T cells, or PBMCs provided the cDNA or gDNA that served as material.

Produced via immunoSEQ multiplex PCR; TCRdb's table is partial and in-frame only. The sample includes around 400,000 clones, around 83% of them seen just once. The germline V and J ends were trimmed by 2 bases and 7 bases, with 18 bases remaining between them. From germline, CDR1 is SGHNT and CDR2 YYREEE (reference sequence). The CDR3 has 15 residues. The rearrangement uses TRBV5-4 and TRBJ1-2, with D maybe TRBD1 (6 bases). Input material: PBMCs or T cells enriched from blood (not recorded which). The TCR was taken from a woman between 45 and 60 years old who had recovered from COVID-19. This CDR3 reads CASSFPGGAPPGYTF. The CDR3 nucleotides read TGTGCCAGCAGCTTCCCGGGGGGGGCGCCCCCTGGCTACACCTTC.